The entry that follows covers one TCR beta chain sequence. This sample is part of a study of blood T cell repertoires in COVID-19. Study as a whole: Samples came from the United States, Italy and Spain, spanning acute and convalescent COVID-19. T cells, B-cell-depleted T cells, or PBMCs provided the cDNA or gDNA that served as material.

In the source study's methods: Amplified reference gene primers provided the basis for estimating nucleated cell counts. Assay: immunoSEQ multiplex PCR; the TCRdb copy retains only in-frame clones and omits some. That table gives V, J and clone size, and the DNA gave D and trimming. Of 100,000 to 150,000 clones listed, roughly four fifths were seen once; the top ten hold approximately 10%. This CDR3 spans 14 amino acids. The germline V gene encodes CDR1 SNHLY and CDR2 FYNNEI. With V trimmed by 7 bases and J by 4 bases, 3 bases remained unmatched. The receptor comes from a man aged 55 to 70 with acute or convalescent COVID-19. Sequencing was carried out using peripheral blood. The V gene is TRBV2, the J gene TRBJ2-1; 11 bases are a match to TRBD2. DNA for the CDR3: TGTGCCAGCAATGTAGCGGGAGGGTACAATGAGCAGTTCTTC. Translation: CASNVAGGYNEQFF. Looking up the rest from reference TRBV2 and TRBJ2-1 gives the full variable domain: EPEVTQTPSHQVTQMGQEVILRCVPISNHLYFYWYRQILGQKVEFLVSFYNNEISEKSEIFDDQFSVERPDGSNFTLKIRSTKLEDSAMYFCASNVAGGYNEQFFGPGTRLTVL.